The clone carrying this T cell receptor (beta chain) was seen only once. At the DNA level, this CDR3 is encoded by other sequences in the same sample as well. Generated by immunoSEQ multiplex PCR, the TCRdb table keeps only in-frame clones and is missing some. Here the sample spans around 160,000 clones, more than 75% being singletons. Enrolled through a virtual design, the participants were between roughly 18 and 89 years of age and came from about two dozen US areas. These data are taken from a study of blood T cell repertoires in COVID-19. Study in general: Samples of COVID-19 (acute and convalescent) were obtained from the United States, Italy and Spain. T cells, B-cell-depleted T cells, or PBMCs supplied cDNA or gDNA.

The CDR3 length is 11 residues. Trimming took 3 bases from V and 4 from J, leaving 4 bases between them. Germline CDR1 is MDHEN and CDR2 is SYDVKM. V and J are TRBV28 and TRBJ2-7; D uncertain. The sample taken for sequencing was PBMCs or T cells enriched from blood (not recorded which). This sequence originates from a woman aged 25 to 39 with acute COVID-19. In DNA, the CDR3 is TGTGCCAGCAGTTTGAGGTACGAGCAGTACTTC. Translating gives CASSLRYEQYF. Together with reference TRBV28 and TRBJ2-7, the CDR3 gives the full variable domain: DVKVTQSSRYLVKRTGEKVFLECVQDMDHENMFWYRQDPGLGLRLIYFSYDVKMKEKGDIPEGYSVSREKKERFSLILESASTNQTSMYLCASSLRYEQYFGPGTRLTVT.